The 8 T cell receptor beta chains below all came from one sample that was sequenced in a study of T cells after posttransplantation cyclophosphamide. Method: immunoSEQ multiplex PCR; TCRdb's copy keeps in-frame clones and lacks some. The sample contains around 3,500 clones, about 95% of which appear only once. The sequenced sample was naive CD8+ T cells sorted from PBMCs. These TCRs come from a woman aged 45 to 65 in good health and a related stem cell transplant donor.

The genes are TRBV19 and TRBJ2-3; weak D call: TRBD1 (5 bases). Germline CDR1 reads LNHDA; CDR2 reads SQIVND (reference sequence). V gave up 5 bases and J gave up 5 bases, with 8 bases separating them. CDR3 length: 12 amino acids. The CDR3 loop reads CASSPREDTQYF. Written as DNA, the CDR3 is TGTGCCAGTAGTCCCAGGGAAGATACGCAGTATTTT.

This chain uses TRBV11-2 with TRBJ2-7; TRBD2 aligns across 8 bases. Germline lookup yields CDR1 SGHAT and CDR2 FQNNGV. With V trimmed by 2 bases and J by 2 bases, 5 bases remained unmatched. CDR3 length equals 15 residues. CDR3 in amino acids: CASSLFAGGAYEQYF. The CDR3 DNA is TGTGCCAGCAGCTTATTTGCGGGAGGCGCCTACGAGCAGTACTTC.

The chain carries TRBV4-3 and TRBJ1-1; the D is unclear. Trimming removed 0 bases from V and 2 bases from J, with 7 bases in between. This CDR3 is 14 amino acids long. Germline lookup yields CDR1 LGHNA and CDR2 YSLEER. CDR3 nucleotide sequence: TGCGCCAGCAGCCAAGAGTCGAGCAACACTGAAGCTTTCTTT. Amino acids: CASSQESSNTEAFF.

The rearrangement links TRBV27 to TRBJ2-7; 10 bases map to TRBD1. The CDR3 runs to 14 residues. Trimming removed 5 bases from V and 2 bases from J; junction bases left unmatched: 3. Germline CDR1 and CDR2: MNHEY and SMNVEV (reference sequence). CDR3 region: CASSLGTGAYEQYF. CDR3 coding DNA: TGTGCCAGCAGTCTTGGGACAGGGGCCTACGAGCAGTACTTC.

V is TRBV4-2 and J is TRBJ2-7, with 11 bases aligning to TRBD2. V was pared by 4 bases and J by 1 base, with 6 bases of the junction left unmatched. Germline V gene lookup returns CDR1 LGHNA and CDR2 YNFKEQ. This CDR3 contains 16 residues. The CDR3 DNA is TGTGCCAGCAGCCGACCCGGGACTAGCGGTTCCTACGAGCAGTACTTC. This sequence encodes CASSRPGTSGSYEQYF.

This sequence joins TRBV5-6 and TRBJ1-4; no reliable D call. Germline CDR1 SGHDT, CDR2 YYEEEE. The CDR3 is 15 amino acids. Deletions cut 3 bases from V and 0 bases from J, with 9 bases between. CDR3 region: CASSSVQTTNEKLFF. The CDR3 region has the DNA TGTGCCAGCAGCTCCGTACAGACAACTAATGAAAAACTGTTTTTT.

The table lists this clone with a count of one. This chain uses TRBV19 with TRBJ2-7; possible D gene TRBD1, 6 bases. The CDR3 has 16 amino acids. CDR1 is LNHDA and CDR2 is SQIVND in the germline V gene (reference sequence). Trimming took off 4 bases at V and 2 bases at J, with 18 bases between the two ends. CDR3 sequence (DNA): TGTGCCAGTAGTACCGCCCGGACAGCCGGGACCTACGAGCAGTACTTC. It yields the protein CASSTARTAGTYEQYF.

The CDR3: CASTREGNTEAFF. CDR3 nucleotides: TGTGCCAGCACCCGGGAAGGGAACACTGAAGCTTTCTTT. This chain uses TRBV13 with TRBJ1-1; no definite D call. Germline values: CDR1 PRHDT, CDR2 FYEKMQ (reference sequence). Trimming pared 7 bases from V and 1 base from J, leaving 10 bases between. This CDR3 comprises 13 residues.